Listed below are T cell receptor beta chains from one sample, sequenced in a study of CD8+CD57+ T cells in acquired aplastic anemia. TCRdb passed the reads through MiXCR, listing each CDR3 protein once. The data hold about 250,000 distinct CDR3 sequences, with more than 40% observed a single time. The specimen sequenced was sorted CD4+, CD8+, or CD8+CD57+ T cells (not recorded which) from PBMCs. Receptors were obtained from a human donor with aplastic anemia. Both conserved end residues are part of each CDR3. The order of the fields is J gene, D gene, V gene, clone size, CDR3 DNA, CDR3 protein. The D gene is left open where the match is weak. Size is stated for part of the rows, as once, few or many counts, or as a class when the clone is expanded.

J: TRBJ2-1
D: .
V: TRBV7-2
size: .
DNA: TGTGCCAGCAGCGTAGGAGGAGGGGGTCGCAATGAGCAGTTCTTC
CDR3: CASSVGGGGRNEQFF

J: TRBJ1-2
D: TRBD1
V: TRBV9
size: many
DNA: TGTGCCAGCAGCGCTGGGACAGTTCATGGCTACACCTTC
CDR3: CASSAGTVHGYTF

J: TRBJ2-7
D: TRBD1
V: TRBV10-3
size: .
DNA: TGTGCCATCAGTGCGGGACAGGGTTACGAGCAGTACTTC
CDR3: CAISAGQGYEQYF

J: TRBJ1-1
D: TRBD1
V: TRBV13
size: .
DNA: TGTGCCAGCAGCGAAGGGACAGGAATGAACACTGAAGCTTTCTTT
CDR3: CASSEGTGMNTEAFF

J: TRBJ2-1
D: TRBD2
V: TRBV2
size: .
DNA: TGTGCCAGCAGCTCTAGCGGGAGCAATGAGCAGTTCTTC
CDR3: CASSSSGSNEQFF

J: TRBJ2-7
D: TRBD2
V: TRBV10-1
size: .
DNA: TGCGCCAGCACCGGGACTAGCGGGGGTGGCGAGCAGTACTTC
CDR3: CASTGTSGGGEQYF

J: TRBJ2-3
D: .
V: TRBV14
size: .
DNA: TGTGCCAGCAGCCTCCTCGGACGCCCCGATACGCAGTATTTT
CDR3: CASSLLGRPDTQYF

J: TRBJ2-1
D: TRBD2
V: TRBV7-8
size: few
DNA: TGTGCCAGCAGCCAAGATACGAGAGCGGGAGACAATGAGCAGTTCTTC
CDR3: CASSQDTRAGDNEQFF

J: TRBJ2-5
D: .
V: TRBV10-3
size: .
DNA: TGTGCCATCAAGGAAGGCTCCCAAGAGACCCAGTACTTC
CDR3: CAIKEGSQETQYF

J: TRBJ2-7
D: .
V: TRBV7-9
size: many
DNA: TGTGCCAGCAGCGGCGGACCGGGGGGCGGTTACTACGAGCAGTACTTC
CDR3: CASSGGPGGGYYEQYF

J: TRBJ2-1
D: .
V: TRBV28
size: .
DNA: TGTGCCAGCAGATCCCGCTCGAGGGGCAATGAGCAGTTCTTC
CDR3: CASRSRSRGNEQFF

J: TRBJ1-1
D: .
V: TRBV10-2
size: .
DNA: TGCGCCAGCAGTGAGGCGGGGATTGGCACTGAAGCTTTCTTT
CDR3: CASSEAGIGTEAFF

J: TRBJ1-1
D: .
V: TRBV27
size: .
DNA: TGTGCCAGCAGTTTATCTTCTGGGTTTATTAGAACTGAAGCTTTCTTT
CDR3: CASSLSSGFIRTEAFF

J: TRBJ2-1
D: .
V: TRBV9
size: many
DNA: TGTGCCAGCAGCGTAGAGCAGACCGGTTTCCCTCTGGGTTGGTCCTACAATGAGCAGTTCTTC
CDR3: CASSVEQTGFPLGWSYNEQFF

J: TRBJ1-5
D: TRBD1
V: TRBV7-8
size: many
DNA: TGTGCCAGCAGCACCGATGGGGGGACAGGCCAGCCCCAGCATTTT
CDR3: CASSTDGGTGQPQHF

J: TRBJ1-5
D: .
V: TRBV6-1
size: .
DNA: TGTGCCAGCAGTGTATCAGGGGAGCAGCCCCAGCATTTT
CDR3: CASSVSGEQPQHF